This TCR beta chain was recovered during a study of yellow fever vaccine responses in identical twins. TCRdb re-called the RT-PCR reads through MiXCR, storing one row per CDR3 protein. Of 30,000 to 40,000 distinct CDR3 sequences listed, less than 70% are singletons. Comments on this clonotype: What it recognizes is unknown.

This CDR3 contains 16 residues. Germline CDR1 and CDR2: SGHAT and FQDESV (reference sequence). V dropped 5 bases and J dropped 0 bases, with 17 bases sitting between them. Findings and caveats of the study: The authors reported partly convergent, partly personalized vaccine responses in identical twins.

The rearrangement joins TRBV11-1 to TRBJ2-7; D is perhaps TRBD1 or TRBD2 (5 bases each). This material consisted of T cells from blood (PBMCs), unsorted or a sorted subset (not recorded which), taken before or after yellow fever vaccination (not recorded which). The clonotype was recovered from a woman aged 18-29 years who received the yellow fever vaccine. Here the CDR3 reads CASSPRDGASSYEQYV. The CDR3 nucleotides are TGTGCCAGCAGCCCTCGGGACGGAGCTAGCTCCTACGAGCAGTACGTC.